The 10 T cell receptor beta chains given below trace back to one sample, sequenced in a study of T cells in Graves' hyperthyroidism and ophthalmopathy. Authors of the study amplified TCR beta CDR3 regions from RNA transcripts. The HTBI primer set drove a first-round RT-PCR of the TCR CDR3. Each CDR3 protein gets one entry after TCRdb re-called the multiplex PCR reads with MiXCR. The table includes 500,000 to 600,000 distinct CDR3 sequences, 35% to 55% detected once. Sequencing was performed on peripheral blood or thyroid tissue (not recorded which). The receptors were sampled from a woman between 18 and 29 years old with Graves' hyperthyroidism.

This chain uses TRBV25-1 with TRBJ1-6, with D possibly matching TRBD1 (6 bases). V gave up 6 bases and J gave up 7 bases, with 10 bases separating them. The CDR3 is 13 residues long. CDR1 and CDR2 (germline): MGHDK, SYGVNS. CDR3 loop: CASRWTENSPLHF. Written as DNA, the CDR3 is TGTGCCAGCAGGTGGACAGAAAATTCACCCCTCCACTTT.

As DNA, the CDR3 is TGCAGCGTTGGGGGGGCAGCGGAGGGTGAGAATACGCAGTATTTT. This translates into CSVGGAAEGENTQYF. The chain has TRBV29-1 and TRBJ2-3; D is possibly TRBD1 or TRBD2 (6 bases each). This CDR3 region has 15 residues. The germline CDR1 and CDR2 sequences are SQVTM and ANQGSEA. The V and J ends lost 4 bases and 7 bases respectively, with 21 bases between them.

Comment on this clonotype: This CDR3 is missing its conserved last phenylalanine or tryptophan, likely due to a read error. Because the CDR3's place on the DNA is in doubt, the DNA is left out and the CDR3 is given as listed by TCRdb. CDR3 region: CATSRGQAYSY. V gene TRBV15 combines with J gene TRBJ1-2; no DNA check was done on the table's D call, TRBD1. The CDR3 adds up to 11 amino acids, both ends counted. CDR1 is LNHNV and CDR2 is YYDKDF in the germline V gene (reference sequence).

V usage is TRBV19 and J usage is TRBJ2-7; D not certain. The DNA end favors TRBJ2-1, so the J call may be wrong. The CDR3 is 12 residues long. Germline V lookup: CDR1 LNHDA, CDR2 SQIVND (reference sequence). The CDR3 sequence: CASSTAANEQFF. The CDR3 DNA is TGTGCCAGTAGTACCGCGGCCAATGAGCAGTTCTTC.

This rearrangement joins TRBV19 to TRBJ2-5; 10 bases align to TRBD1. This CDR3 is built from 15 residues. CDR1 and CDR2 (germline): LNHDA, SQIVND (reference sequence). V trimming: 6 bases; J trimming: 0 bases; junction bases outside the gene matches: 4. The CDR3 reads CASSPDRGHQETQYF. CDR3 bases: TGTGCCAGTAGCCCAGACAGGGGGCACCAAGAGACCCAGTACTTC. The full variable domain, in which reference TRBV19 and TRBJ2-5 provide the parts outside the CDR3, is DGGITQSPKYLFRKEGQNVTLSCEQNLNHDAMYWYRQDPGQGLRLIYYSQIVNDFQKGDIAEGYSVSREKKESFPLTVTSAQKNPTAFYLCASSPDRGHQETQYFGPGTRLLVL.

The chain links TRBV2 to TRBJ1-6; D not resolved. Trimming took 3 bases from V and 7 from J, leaving 16 bases between them. This CDR3 is built from 16 residues. Germline lookup yields CDR1 SNHLY and CDR2 FYNNEI. CDR3 nucleotides: TGTGCCAGCAGTGAGGGAGAGACCCAAGAAAATTCACCCCTCCACTTT. Translated, it gives CASSEGETQENSPLHF.

This clonotype showed up many times. This chain links TRBV5-1 with TRBJ1-1; a weak D match, TRBD1 (6 bases). Germline CDR1 and CDR2: SGHRS and YFSETQ. The germline V and J ends were trimmed by 4 bases and 5 bases, with 15 bases remaining between them. This CDR3 has 14 residues. CDR3 in amino acids: CASSPLRGATEAFF. CDR3 DNA sequence: TGCGCCAGCAGCCCGCTCCGGGGGGCGACTGAAGCTTTCTTT.

This clonotype has a single count. At one of its ends the junction is not consistent with the germline gene, which may arise from a read error. The chain recombines TRBV3-1 with TRBJ1-5, with TRBD1 matching 7 bases. Looked up from germline, CDR1 is LGHDT and CDR2 is YNNKEL (reference sequence). The CDR3 contains 14 residues. The chain's CDR3 is CASSQGTGGQPEHF. For the CDR3, the DNA is TGTGCCAGCAGCCAAGGGACAGGCGGGCAGCCCGAGCATTTT.

This clonotype was seen many times. The rearrangement joins TRBV12-3 or TRBV12-4 to TRBJ1-1; possible D gene TRBD1, 5 bases. The germline V and J ends were trimmed by 3 bases and 0 bases, with 8 bases remaining between them. CDR3 size: 14 residues. The CDR3 sequence is CASSFGAVNTEAFF. The CDR3 DNA reads as TGTGCCAGCAGTTTCGGGGCAGTGAACACTGAAGCTTTCTTT.

Ten or more counts support this clonotype. The chain uses TRBV6-5 and TRBJ2-7; 8 bases match TRBD2. The V gene's germline CDR1 is MNHEY and CDR2 SVGAGI. The CDR3 covers 15 residues. V was clipped by 10 bases and J by 3 bases; unmatched bases: 14. The CDR3 DNA reads as TGTGCCACCTTGGAGAGCGGGAGCCCCAGCTACGAGCAGTACTTC. Its protein is CATLESGSPSYEQYF.